This T cell receptor (beta chain) derives from a study of radiotherapy plus CTLA-4 blockade in lung cancer. Findings and limits, study-wide: Reports state that early shifts in blood T cell clones, with interferon-beta, best predicted response.

Each patient with chemo-refractory metastatic non-small-cell lung cancer was treated with focal radiation plus CTLA-4 blockade using ipilimumab. Assay used: immunoSEQ multiplex PCR; TCRdb lists only in-frame clones, some missing. The sample shows 9,500 to 15,000 clones, about 88% of them seen only once. The CDR3 contains 15 residues. In germline, CDR1 is MNHEY, CDR2 SMNVEV (reference sequence). V lost 3 bases and J lost 5; bases outside the gene matches: 8. Notes on this clone: The antigen is undetermined.

The material was peripheral blood, obtained from a patient treated with radiotherapy plus ipilimumab. The chain has TRBV27 and TRBJ1-2, with 8 nucleotides matching TRBD1. The sequence was obtained from a human donor with non-small cell lung cancer that progressed on radiotherapy plus ipilimumab. The DNA of the CDR3 is TGTGCCAGCAGTTTCCGGGACAGGCCCCTTTATGGCTACACCTTC. It codes for CASSFRDRPLYGYTF.